This TCR beta chain was sequenced during a study of graft-versus-host responses after intestinal transplantation. Across the study: Multivisceral, liver-intestinal, or isolated intestinal transplants were received by the recipients. Uniformly, recipients were administered anti-thymocyte globulin induction with subsequent tacrolimus and steroids for three to four years. Study-level points and caveats: GvH clones appeared in recipient marrow, some first in ileum or blood.

The data were produced by immunoSEQ multiplex PCR, yet TCRdb's version contains in-frame clones alone and is incomplete. The table shows more than 30,000 clones, with roughly 87% occurring only once. Germline assignment: CDR1 SGHRS and CDR2 YFSETQ. With 0 bases removed from V and 8 bases from J, the gap between germline ends came to 20 bases. This CDR3 region has 16 residues. The graft tissue was processed, and this released both intraepithelial and lamina propria lymphocytes. For this clone: Its matching antigen is unknown.

The rearrangement joins TRBV5-1 to TRBJ1-2; the D is unclear. The material sequenced was ileum tissue, taken more than 200 days after intestinal transplant. This receptor was identified in a human patient who received an intestinal transplant, so some T cells may come from the graft donor. CDR3 in DNA: TGCGCCAGCAGCTTGGCCGGAACCCGGTTGCGGCGAGGCTACACCTTC. Amino acids: CASSLAGTRLRRGYTF.